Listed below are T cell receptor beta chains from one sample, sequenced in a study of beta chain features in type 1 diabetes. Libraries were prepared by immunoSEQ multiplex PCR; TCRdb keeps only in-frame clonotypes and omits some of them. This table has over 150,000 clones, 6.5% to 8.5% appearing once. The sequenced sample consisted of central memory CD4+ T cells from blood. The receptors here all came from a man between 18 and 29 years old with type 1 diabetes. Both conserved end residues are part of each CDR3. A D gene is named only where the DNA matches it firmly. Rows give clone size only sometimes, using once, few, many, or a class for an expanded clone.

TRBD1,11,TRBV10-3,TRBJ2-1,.,TGTGCCACCCAGTCACAGGGGGCTTTGTTCTTC,CATQSQGALFF
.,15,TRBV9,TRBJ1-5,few,TGTGCCAGCAGCGTAGTAGCGGATCCCAATCAGCCCCAGCATTTT,CASSVVADPNQPQHF
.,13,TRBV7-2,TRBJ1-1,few,TGTGCCAGCAGCCGAGGGAGGGACGCTGAAGCTTTCTTT,CASSRGRDAEAFF
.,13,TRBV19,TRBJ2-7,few,TGTGCCAGTAGCCGACGGGGAGCCTACGAGCAGTACTTC,CASSRRGAYEQYF
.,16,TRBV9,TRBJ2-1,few,TGTGCCAGCAGCGTAGGAGGGGGATCCACCTACAATGAGCAGTTCTTC,CASSVGGGSTYNEQFF
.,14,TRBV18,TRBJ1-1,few,TGTGCCAGCTCACCCCACAGAATGAACACTGAAGCTTTCTTT,CASSPHRMNTEAFF
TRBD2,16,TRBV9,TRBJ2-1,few,TGTGCCAGCAGCGTAGCGGCTAGCGGGAGAGTCAATGAGCAGTTCTTC,CASSVAASGRVNEQFF
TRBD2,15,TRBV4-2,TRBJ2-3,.,TGTGCCAGCAGCCAAGATCCAGGGAGGGCAGATACGCAGTATTTT,CASSQDPGRADTQYF
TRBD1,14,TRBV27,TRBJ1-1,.,TGTGCCAGCAGTCCCTGGGACAGGGACACTGAAGCTTTCTTT,CASSPWDRDTEAFF
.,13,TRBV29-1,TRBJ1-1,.,TGCAGCGTGACCCCTACAATGAGGGCTGAAGCTTTCTTT,CSVTPTMRAEAFF
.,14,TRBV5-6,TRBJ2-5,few,TGTGCCAGCAGCTTGATACAGGGTGGGGAGACCCAGTACTTC,CASSLIQGGETQYF
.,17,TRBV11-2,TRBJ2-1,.,TGTGCCAGCAGCACCAAAACTCCAGGTTCTCCCTACAATGAGCAGTTCTTC,CASSTKTPGSPYNEQFF
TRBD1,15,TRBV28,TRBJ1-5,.,TGTGCCAGCAGTCCGCCCACCGACAGGGCCCAGCCCCAGCATTTT,CASSPPTDRAQPQHF
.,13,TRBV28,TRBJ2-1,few,TGTGCCAGTTCTGGGCCCCGGCGATTGGAGCAGTTCTTC,CASSGPRRLEQFF
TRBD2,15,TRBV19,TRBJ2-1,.,TGTGCCAGTAGGAGCCTAGCGGGAGGTAGGGGTGAGCAGTTCTTC,CASRSLAGGRGEQFF